This T cell receptor beta chain stems from a study of a mutant IDH1 vaccine in newly diagnosed glioma. Study-wide context: Previous treatment comprised radiotherapy, temozolomide, or both, mostly both.

Measured with immunoSEQ multiplex PCR; TCRdb has only the in-frame clones, and not every one. Among about 48,000 clones listed, 60% to 85% were seen once. Regarding time point: week 35, safety follow-up. Every single dose of the vaccine, 300 ug of mutant IDH1 20-mer peptide, came with topical imiquimod. Eight vaccinations reached patients in weeks 1, 3, 5, 7, 11, 15, 19 and 23. Germline values: CDR1 MNHEY, CDR2 SMNVEV (reference sequence). The CDR3 contains 17 residues. The V and J ends lost 5 bases and 5 bases respectively, with 22 bases between them. For this clone: Its target is not known.

This sequence originates from a man aged 40-49 years with glioma. The chain combines TRBV27 with TRBJ2-1, with D possibly being TRBD2 (6 bases). The sample consisted of PBMCs, taken from a glioma patient whose treatment included an IDH1 peptide vaccine. The CDR3 DNA follows: TGTGCCAGCAGTACCAACACGCCGGGACTGCGCGACAATGAGCAGTTCTTC. It is translated as CASSTNTPGLRDNEQFF.